These T cell receptor beta chains were read from a single sample in a study of T-cell reconstitution after alpha-beta-depleted transplantation in children. TCRdb independently ran MiXCR on the PCR reads; one entry per CDR3 protein. The top ten clones hold over 9.5% of a sample with 300,000 or so distinct CDR3 sequences, 9.9% of them seen once. This specimen was PBMCs from the stem cell graft donor, taken from the stem cell graft. Receptors originate from a human donor who donated a stem cell graft to a child with SCID. Each CDR3 is given with its conserved first and last residue. The order of the fields is CDR3 DNA, CDR3 protein, D gene, J gene, clone size, V gene. A D gene is named only where the DNA matches it firmly. Clone size appears in some rows only: once, few, many, or a class for an expanded clone.

TGTGCCAGCAGATTTAGCGGGGTGGAGTTCTTC CASRFSGVEFF TRBD2 TRBJ2-1 few TRBV12-3/TRBV12-4
TGTGCCAGCAGTCCACCCAGAAACAGGGAGGGATCCTACGAGCAGTACTTC CASSPPRNREGSYEQYF . TRBJ2-7 . TRBV6-1
TGTGCTAGTGGTCCTGGACAGGGGGCTGGACAGCCCCAGCATTTT CASGPGQGAGQPQHF TRBD1 TRBJ1-5 few TRBV12-5
TGTGCCAGCAGTTCCTTTAACTATGGCTACACCTTC CASSSFNYGYTF . TRBJ1-2 . TRBV6-1
TGTGCCAGCAGCGTTAGACAGGAAACCGGGGAGCTGTTTTTT CASSVRQETGELFF . TRBJ2-2 . TRBV9
TGTGCCAGCAGCATCCGACAGGGCACTTATGAAAAACTGTTTTTT CASSIRQGTYEKLFF TRBD1 TRBJ1-4 many TRBV7-8
TGTGCCAGCAGCCCGGGGACAGGACTAGCGGAGACCCAGTACTTC CASSPGTGLAETQYF . TRBJ2-5 few TRBV7-9
TGTGCCAGCAGCATGGGACAGGTCTACGAGCAGTACTTC CASSMGQVYEQYF TRBD1 TRBJ2-7 . TRBV5-4
TGTGCCAGCAGCTTATACGCAGGGGGAAGCGAGCAGTACTTC CASSLYAGGSEQYF TRBD1 TRBJ2-7 . TRBV7-3
TGTGCCACCAGCGGAACAGGGGCGGAGACCCAGTACTTC CATSGTGAETQYF TRBD1 TRBJ2-5 few TRBV15
TGTGCCAGCAGTCCTACAGGGAATTCACCCCTCCACTTT CASSPTGNSPLHF . TRBJ1-6 . TRBV12-3/TRBV12-4
TGCGCCAGCAGTGAGTCGCGGCAGGAGTCTAGTAGCAATCAGCCCCAGCATTTT CASSESRQESSSNQPQHF . TRBJ1-5 . TRBV10-2
TGCAGCGTCCTAGGCAATAGCAATCAGCCCCAGCATTTT CSVLGNSNQPQHF . TRBJ1-5 few TRBV29-1
TGTGCCAGCAGCCCGCTGGTGGCTGGAAACACCATATATTTT CASSPLVAGNTIYF . TRBJ1-3 . TRBV12-3/TRBV12-4
TGTGCCAGCAGTCCTCCGGGACTCCCAACCTACAATGAGCAGTTCTTC CASSPPGLPTYNEQFF . TRBJ2-1 . TRBV12-3/TRBV12-4
TGCGCCAGCAGCTTCGAAGAGGGATGGAATGAGCAGTTCTTC CASSFEEGWNEQFF . TRBJ2-1 . TRBV5-1
TGTGCCATCATTCCCGGACAGGGGAACTATGGCTACACCTTC CAIIPGQGNYGYTF TRBD1 TRBJ1-2 . TRBV10-3
TGTGCCAGCAGCCAAGCTCTAGGCACTGAAGCTTTCTTT CASSQALGTEAFF . TRBJ1-1 few TRBV3-1
TGTGCCAGCAGCCCAGGGGTCCCTTCCTACGAGCAGTACTTC CASSPGVPSYEQYF . TRBJ2-7 . TRBV12-3/TRBV12-4
TGTGCCAGCAGTTTACGGGACAGGTCGGGGCCCCAGCATTTT CASSLRDRSGPQHF TRBD1 TRBJ1-5 many TRBV27
TGTGCCAGTCAAGCGGGGGGAACGGAAAATGAGCAGTTCTTC CASQAGGTENEQFF TRBD2 TRBJ2-1 . TRBV2
TGTGCCAGCAGTTTTTTGGGACAACATAATGAAAAACTGTTTTTT CASSFLGQHNEKLFF . TRBJ1-4 few TRBV27
TGTGCCAGCTCACCAGAACAGGGTATCCATGAGCAGTTCTTC CASSPEQGIHEQFF . TRBJ2-1 . TRBV18
TGCAGCGCTTCGGACAGGGGGTACTATGGCTACACCTTC CSASDRGYYGYTF TRBD1 TRBJ1-2 . TRBV29-1
TGTGCCAGCTCACAAAGGACTAGCGGGGGCGATGAGCAATTCTTC CASSQRTSGGDEQFF TRBD2 TRBJ2-1 once TRBV18
TGCAGTGCCACCACAGGGGGCAGCTGGAACACTGAAGCTTTCTTT CSATTGGSWNTEAFF TRBD1 TRBJ1-1 . TRBV20-1
TGTGCCAGCAGCCGAATGGGTCTAGCGGGGGGCTCTAGCACAGATACGCAGTATTTT CASSRMGLAGGSSTDTQYF TRBD2 TRBJ2-3 few TRBV12-3/TRBV12-4
TGCGCCAGCAGCACGGACGGAAATGAAAAACTGTTTTTT CASSTDGNEKLFF . TRBJ1-4 many TRBV5-1
TGTGCCAGCAGTGATATCCAGCGGGCTTCAGATACGCAGTATTTT CASSDIQRASDTQYF . TRBJ2-3 . TRBV2
TGTGCCAGCAGTTACGAAGCGGGGGCCGTACAAGAGACCCAGTACTTC CASSYEAGAVQETQYF TRBD2 TRBJ2-5 few TRBV6-2/TRBV6-3
TGCAGTGCTAGAGGGACGGGCGGGAGTGGAGGCTACACCTTC CSARGTGGSGGYTF . TRBJ1-2 . TRBV20-1
TGTGCCAGCACCGGTCGAGGGAATTCACCCCTCCACTTT CASTGRGNSPLHF . TRBJ1-6 many TRBV6-5